This T cell receptor (beta chain) is drawn from a study of T cell repertoires in cytomegalovirus infection. Turning to the study itself: Signatures in public TCR beta sequences pointed to both CMV infection and matching HLA type. Notes on the study in general: HLA-C-restricted CMV-specific TCR beta clonotypes prevailed in the ex vivo response.

Each CDR3 protein is one row after TCRdb ran MiXCR on the reads. The sample has 450,000 to 600,000 distinct CDR3 sequences; over 9% are singletons. The germline gives CDR1 SGDLS, CDR2 YYNGEE. The CDR3 extends over 16 amino acids. The germline V and J ends were trimmed by 3 bases and 1 base, with 13 bases remaining between them. This clonotype was recorded a few times. Antigen unknown. Sequencing input: PBMCs. This receptor was taken from a human donor in good health (CMV status not recorded). Some clones in this sample may be carry-over from other donors' samples. The chain has TRBV9 and TRBJ2-2; D tentatively fits TRBD1 or TRBD2 (6 bases each). CDR3 sequence (DNA): TGTGCCAGCAGCGGACGGGGGCGGGGGAACACCGGGGAGCTGTTTTTT. It is translated as CASSGRGRGNTGELFF.